This T cell receptor beta chain was sequenced in a study of shared clonotypes between healthy human individuals. Sequencing used immunoSEQ multiplex PCR; TCRdb keeps in-frame clones, though not all of them. The sample contains a few million clones, about 94% of which appear only once. Sequenced material: naive CD4+ T cells sorted from blood. The sample's subset: CD45RA+ positively selected. The clonotype was recovered from a young man in good health.

The chain's CDR3 is CASSLWTGELFF. CDR3 DNA: TGTGCCAGCAGCTTATGGACCGGGGAGCTGTTTTTT. The chain uses TRBV7-9 and TRBJ2-2; D gene uncertain. The CDR3 sequence is 12 residues long. Germline V gene data show CDR1 as SEHNR and CDR2 as FQNEAQ (reference sequence). V shed 2 bases and J shed 5 bases, with 3 bases lying between them.